This T cell receptor beta chain came from a study of siplizumab effects on memory and regulatory T cells (dated by TCRdb to about 2019). Some background on the complete study: The study looked at the effect of siplizumab, an anti-CD2 antibody, on alloreactive T-cell subsets in allogeneic mixed lymphocyte reactions made from human PBMCs.

Sorted unstimulated T cells and proliferating T cells recovered from mixed lymphocyte reactions underwent TCRbeta CDR3 sequencing. Fresh whole blood from fewer than 11 HLA-typed healthy donors was used to isolate PBMCs. The protocol used for the library was the immunoSEQ multiplex PCR assay. About 9.9 x 10^4 TCR templates per sample were assayed by the deep sequencing platform. Genomic DNA extracted from sorted T cells was the material used for TCRbeta CDR3 sequencing. On the authors' methods: Clonal analysis of TCRbeta CDR3 data was done in the R programming language. Alloreactive CD4+ and CD8+ clones were identified by comparing unstimulated samples to CFSE-low samples taken after the reaction. Regulatory or non-regulatory origin of alloreactive CD4+ clones was assigned by matching sequences to the sorted unstimulated Treg and non-Treg repertoires. TCRdb provides this immuneACCESS table in a form limited to in-frame rearrangements. Some clones are lacking; in checked studies, under half of them reflect an unresolved V gene, and why the rest are absent is not known. The V and J calls and clone size are taken from that table; D and trimming were inferred from the DNA. Present in this sample are about 72,000 clones, about 90% of which were seen just once. The ten largest clones add up to 25% to 35% of the sample.

The study at large found these results: In reactions with siplizumab, an average of roughly 69% of mappable alloreactive CD4+ clones were Treg-derived, compared with around 30% in control reactions. For roughly 80-96% of proliferating CD4+ or CD8+ clones, no naive or memory phenotype could be assigned. Unstimulated naive T cells appeared to be more diverse than memory T cells, and naive cells seemed to make a substantial contribution to the alloresponse. The suppressive function of proliferating Tregs from siplizumab cultures was not functionally confirmed. Sequences below about 10^-5 frequency were poorly captured, so only a minor fraction of alloreactive clones could be mapped to unstimulated subsets. The cumulative frequency of alloreactive sequences traceable to unstimulated CD4+ memory T cells was significantly reduced by siplizumab.

According to the germline V gene, CDR1 reads SGHTA and CDR2 reads FQGTGA. V trim: 0 bases; J trim: 1 base; unmatched bases: 0. From the cysteine up to the phenylalanine, the CDR3 has a length of 14 residues. The sequence is cut down to CDR3 DNA, 42 bases in frame from base 1. As for this clone: This clone's antigen is unknown. No base quality information exists; no much larger clone differs at one position.

Recombination linked TRBV7-3 to TRBJ2-7, and TRBD2 matches 7 of the central bases. Input material: CD8+ T cells sorted from blood. The sequence was collected from a human donor in good health. In nucleotide form, the sequence is TGTGCCAGCAGCTTAACGGGAGGGTCCTACGAGCAGTACTTC. Translation gives CASSLTGGSYEQYF. Supplemented by the reference TRBV7-3 and TRBJ2-7 proteins around the CDR3, the complete variable domain is GAGVSQTPSNKVTEKGKYVELRCDPISGHTALYWYRQSLGQGPEFLIYFQGTGAADDSGLPNDRFFAVRPEGSVSTLKIQRTERGDSAVYLCASSLTGGSYEQYFGPGTRLTVT.